Following are 16 T cell receptor beta chains from one sample sequenced in a study of T cell responses to AZD1222 COVID-19 vaccine. Clones were sequenced by immunoSEQ multiplex PCR, and TCRdb holds only the in-frame ones, with some missing. The sample lists approximately 72,000 clones; around 89% were seen once. The starting material was peripheral blood, obtained 28 days after the second AZD1222 dose. The receptors shown here come from an adult who received the AZD1222 COVID-19 vaccine.

With respect to this clone: Other DNA sequences in the same sample also yield this CDR3. V and J are TRBV6-5 and TRBJ2-7; perhaps TRBD2 as D (6 bases). Germline CDR1 and CDR2: MNHEY and SVGAGI. V was trimmed by 11 bases and J by 3 bases, leaving 14 bases between them. This CDR3 comprises 12 residues. The CDR3 sequence: CASSAEGYEQYF. Written as DNA, the CDR3 is TGTGCCTCTTCCGCGGAGGGCTACGAGCAGTACTTC.

This chain connects TRBV7-8 to TRBJ2-7; TRBD2 might be the D (6 bases). Trimming stripped 4 bases from V and 1 base from J, with 11 bases between. The germline gives CDR1 SGHVS, CDR2 FQNEAQ. The CDR3 covers 14 residues. CDR3 coding DNA: TGTGCCAGCAGCTCGGCGGGACTGTCCTACGAGCAGTACTTC. Its translation is CASSSAGLSYEQYF.

J is TRBJ1-2 and V is TRBV6-5, with 8 bases identical to TRBD1. V shed 4 bases and J 2 bases; nucleotides not matched to a gene: 9. This CDR3 spans 16 amino acids. Looked up from germline, CDR1 is MNHEY and CDR2 is SVGAGI. This CDR3 is CASSSHGTGLNYGYTF. The CDR3 DNA reads TGTGCCAGCAGTTCTCACGGGACAGGCCTCAACTATGGCTACACCTTC.

J is TRBJ2-3 and V is TRBV28; D is possibly TRBD2 (5 bases). V shed 11 bases and J shed 5 bases, with 14 bases lying between them. CDR3 length equals 12 residues. The germline V gene encodes CDR1 MDHEN and CDR2 SYDVKM. CDR3 loop: CALQVGVDTQYF. In DNA, the CDR3 is TGTGCCCTGCAGGTCGGGGTAGATACGCAGTATTTT.

The chain recombines TRBV5-8 with TRBJ1-6, with D possibly TRBD1 on 5 matching bases. Per germline, CDR1 SGHTS and CDR2 YDEGEE. Deletions cut 0 bases from V and 7 bases from J, with 11 bases between. This CDR3 contains 15 residues. CDR3 region: CASSLGQGGNSPLHF. Written as DNA, the CDR3 is TGTGCCAGCAGCTTGGGGCAGGGTGGGAATTCACCCCTCCACTTT.

The chain recombines TRBV5-1 with TRBJ2-5, with D unclear. CDR1 and CDR2 (germline): SGHRS, YFSETQ. Between the trimmed V and J ends, which lost 0 bases and 5 bases, there was a span of 2 bases. The CDR3 totals 11 residues. The CDR3 nucleotides read TGCGCCAGCAGCTTGGATGAGACCCAGTACTTC. Amino acids: CASSLDETQYF.

The CDR3 loop is CASSQAAGTTEAFF. The CDR3 DNA follows: TGTGCCAGCTCACAGGCCGCGGGGACCACTGAAGCTTTCTTT. The chain joins TRBV18 to TRBJ1-1, with D tentatively TRBD1 (5 bases). This CDR3 contains 14 residues. In germline, CDR1 is KGHSH, CDR2 LQKENI. With 4 bases removed from V and 4 bases from J, the gap between germline ends came to 13 bases.

This chain connects TRBV5-6 to TRBJ1-6; 8 nucleotides line up with TRBD1. The CDR3 consists of 14 residues. The V gene's germline CDR1 is SGHDT and CDR2 YYEEEE. Trimming at V came to 4 bases and at J to 3 bases, leaving 0 bases not matched to a gene. The CDR3 region is CASSGQGYNSPLHF. The CDR3 DNA reads TGTGCCAGCAGCGGACAGGGCTATAATTCACCCCTCCACTTT.

The chain combines TRBV5-1 with TRBJ2-1; unclear D gene. CDR1 is SGHRS, CDR2 YFSETQ, per germline. This CDR3 spans 14 amino acids. Trimming removed 1 base at V and 2 bases at J, with 7 bases between. CDR3: CASSLMGTYNEQFF. For the CDR3, the DNA is TGCGCCAGCAGCTTGATGGGAACCTACAATGAGCAGTTCTTC.

This clone was seen a single time. The chain is built from TRBV5-5 and TRBJ2-5; TRBD2 matches 12 bases. Trimming cost V 3 bases and J 5 bases; bases outside gene matches: 8. Germline CDR1 is SGHKS and CDR2 is YYEKEE (reference sequence). CDR3 length: 16 residues. The CDR3 bases are TGTGCCAGCAGCTCGTTGACTAGCGGGAGTGCGGAGACCCAGTACTTC. This sequence encodes CASSSLTSGSAETQYF.

The chain employs TRBV24-1 and TRBJ2-7; perhaps D is TRBD1 or TRBD2 (5 bases each). CDR3 length equals 15 residues. Germline V gives CDR1 KGHDR, CDR2 SFDVKD. V was cut by 4 bases and J by 2 bases, with 14 bases left in between. This chain's CDR3 is CATSDDYGTPYEQYF. The CDR3 bases are TGTGCCACCAGTGACGATTACGGGACCCCCTACGAGCAGTACTTC.

The chain has TRBV7-2 and TRBJ2-5; TRBD1 aligns across 7 bases. Unmatched junction bases numbered 6, after V lost 4 bases and J lost 1 base. This CDR3 has 15 residues. Germline values: CDR1 SGHTA, CDR2 FQGNSA. The CDR3 nucleotides are TGTGCCAGCAGCTGGCAAGGGGGCGGCCAAGAGACCCAGTACTTC. Its protein product is CASSWQGGGQETQYF.

The chain combines TRBV19 with TRBJ1-5; D may be TRBD1 (5 bases). The germline gives CDR1 LNHDA, CDR2 SQIVND (reference sequence). V dropped 7 bases and J dropped 0 bases, with 10 bases sitting between them. The CDR3 runs to 14 residues. Here the CDR3 DNA reads TGTGCCAGTAATGACAGAGGTAGCAATCAGCCCCAGCATTTT. It translates to CASNDRGSNQPQHF.

The J gene is TRBJ2-5, the V gene TRBV9, with D tentatively TRBD2 (7 bases). Trimming left V 7 bases short and J 5 bases short, with 18 bases between. This CDR3 is built from 14 residues. CDR1 SGDLS and CDR2 YYNGEE come from the germline V gene. Here the CDR3 DNA reads TGTGCCAGCTGTTCGGGGGGCCTCGGGGAGACCCAGTACTTC. It specifies CASCSGGLGETQYF.

This clone was counted between two and nine times. The chain carries TRBV7-9 and TRBJ2-6; a weak D match, TRBD1 (6 bases). Germline V gene data show CDR1 as SEHNR and CDR2 as FQNEAQ (reference sequence). The V end lost 5 bases, the J end lost 0 bases, and 11 bases lay between the germline ends. CDR3 size: 16 residues. CDR3 protein: CASSQGLISGANVLTF. The CDR3 coding sequence is TGTGCCAGCAGCCAGGGGCTCATCTCTGGGGCCAACGTCCTGACTTTC.

This clone was seen a single time. V usage is TRBV6-5 and J usage is TRBJ1-3; perhaps TRBD1 as D (5 bases). With 10 bases removed from V and 0 bases from J, the gap between germline ends came to 13 bases. Germline loops: CDR1 MNHEY, CDR2 SVGAGI. The CDR3 sequence is 14 residues long. CDR3 coding DNA: TGTGCCACTTGCCAGGGTTACTCTGGAAACACCATATATTTT. Translating gives CATCQGYSGNTIYF.